Shown below are 30 T cell receptor beta chains from a single sample sequenced in a study of T-cell reconstitution after alpha-beta-depleted transplantation in children. For TCRbeta, the library was prepared with unique molecular identifiers. TCRdb reprocessed the PCR reads via MiXCR and lists one record per CDR3 protein. The repertoire includes about 830,000 distinct CDR3 sequences, 16% of them detected once, and under 6% sits in the top ten. Source: PBMCs, mostly from graft donor cells, taken 360 days after TCRalphabeta/CD19-depleted stem cell transplant. The receptors shown here come from a male patient younger than 18 who had a stem cell transplant for acute lymphoblastic leukemia, so the T cells may come from the graft donor.

The chain links TRBV20-1 to TRBJ2-5; 8 bases map to TRBD2. Unmatched junction bases numbered 6, after V lost 0 bases and J lost 3 bases. Germline V gene lookup returns CDR1 DFQATT and CDR2 SNEGSKA (reference sequence). The CDR3 sequence is 15 residues long. CDR3 protein: CSARDGDSGKETQYF. CDR3 sequence (DNA): TGCAGTGCTAGAGATGGCGATAGCGGGAAAGAGACCCAGTACTTC.

This clonotype appeared a few times. The V call is TRBV15, the J call TRBJ2-7; 8 bases are shared with TRBD2. V lost 8 bases, J lost 2 bases, and 14 bases stayed unmatched. This CDR3 is 16 amino acids long. Looked up from germline, CDR1 is LNHNV and CDR2 is YYDKDF (reference sequence). The CDR3 bases are TGTGCCACCTCGGATCCTTTACGGGGGGGCCCCTACGAGCAGTACTTC. Translating it yields CATSDPLRGGPYEQYF.

J is TRBJ1-2 and V is TRBV6-5; D might be TRBD1 (5 bases). CDR1 is MNHEY, CDR2 SVGAGI, per germline. V was shortened by 5 bases and J by 10 bases, with 23 bases between the two germline ends. The CDR3 loop spans 15 amino acids. The CDR3 sequence: CASSPAGAGNLDYTF. The CDR3 DNA reads TGTGCCAGCAGTCCTGCCGGGGCCGGAAACCTGGACTACACCTTC.

This clonotype was counted many times. The rearrangement links TRBV7-9 to TRBJ2-1; D call uncertain. The germline CDR1 and CDR2 sequences are SEHNR and FQNEAQ (reference sequence). Trimming removed 1 base at V and 4 bases at J, with 20 bases between. This CDR3 is built from 18 residues. For the CDR3, the DNA is TGTGCCAGCAGCTTAGAGGGCCAAGTTAAGGGTATATACAATGAGCAGTTCTTC. Protein product: CASSLEGQVKGIYNEQFF.

This clonotype was observed many times. The V and J genes are TRBV25-1 and TRBJ2-1; no firm D call. Germline V gene data show CDR1 as MGHDK and CDR2 as SYGVNS. The CDR3 consists of 12 residues. With 9 bases removed from V and 7 bases from J, the gap between germline ends came to 13 bases. The CDR3 DNA reads TGTGCCAGTATTGATCGCCAGAATGAGCAGTTCTTC. It encodes CASIDRQNEQFF.

CDR3 bases: TGTGCCAGCACCATGGAGCTAGCGGCCTCCTACGAGCAGTACTTC. Translated, it gives CASTMELAASYEQYF. The chain links TRBV2 to TRBJ2-7, with 7 positions matching TRBD2. Germline assignment: CDR1 SNHLY and CDR2 FYNNEI. Losses at the gene ends were 7 bases for V and 0 bases for J; bases not matched to a gene: 9. This CDR3 spans 15 amino acids.

A few counts support this clonotype. Here the CDR3 DNA reads TGTGCCAGCAGGAGGACCCTCGGCTCCGAGCAGTACTTC. Amino acid sequence: CASRRTLGSEQYF. This rearrangement joins TRBV27 to TRBJ2-7; the D is unclear. The V gene lost 6 bases and the J gene lost 6 bases, with 15 bases spanning the gap. In germline, CDR1 is MNHEY, CDR2 SMNVEV (reference sequence). CDR3 length: 13 residues.

This clonotype showed up just a few times. The V call is TRBV5-1, the J call TRBJ2-1, with D possibly being TRBD1 (6 bases). Between the trimmed V and J ends, which lost 0 bases and 12 bases, there was a span of 13 bases. CDR3 length equals 13 residues. Germline CDR1 SGHRS, CDR2 YFSETQ. CDR3 nucleotides: TGCGCCAGCAGCTTGGGACAGACAGGCCCGCAGTTCTTC. It is translated as CASSLGQTGPQFF.

In this sample, this clonotype turned up a few times. The rearrangement joins TRBV20-1 to TRBJ1-1; TRBD1 is a possible D gene (5 bases). Trimming left V 5 bases short and J 8 bases short, with 21 bases between. Germline CDR1 is DFQATT and CDR2 is SNEGSKA (reference sequence). This CDR3 has 14 amino acids. The CDR3 loop is CSAGRRGWYMEAFF. The CDR3 nucleotides read TGCAGTGCTGGCAGGCGGGGGTGGTATATGGAAGCTTTCTTT.

The J gene is TRBJ2-5, the V gene TRBV29-1; tentatively, D is TRBD1 (6 bases). The CDR3 extends over 12 amino acids. V lost 4 bases and J lost 5, with 11 bases in between. Germline CDR1 and CDR2: SQVTM and ANQGSEA. This CDR3 is CSVADSYETQYF. Written as DNA, the CDR3 is TGCAGCGTTGCGGACAGTTACGAGACCCAGTACTTC.

This clonotype was counted only a few times. The chain couples TRBV30 to TRBJ2-3, with D unclear. V was cut by 4 bases and J by 4 bases, with 15 bases left in between. This CDR3 has 14 amino acids. Per germline, CDR1 GTSNPN and CDR2 SVGIG (reference sequence). CDR3 in DNA: TGTGCCTGGATCCGGTGGGGTATCGCAGATACGCAGTATTTT. Translation: CAWIRWGIADTQYF.

CDR3 nucleotide sequence: TGCGCCAGCAGCTTGGCCTCAGGACTAGTATCAGATACGCAGTATTTT. Its translation: CASSLASGLVSDTQYF. The chain couples TRBV5-1 to TRBJ2-3; TRBD2 matches 7 bases. This CDR3 contains 16 residues. The V segment lost 0 bases and the J segment 4 bases; nucleotides outside the gene matches: 8. Germline V CDR1 and CDR2: SGHRS, YFSETQ.

This chain uses TRBV25-1 with TRBJ1-6, with 7 bases fitting TRBD1. Germline V gene data show CDR1 as MGHDK and CDR2 as SYGVNS. Trimming took 2 bases from V and 8 from J; bases not matched to a gene: 9. CDR3 length equals 16 residues. CDR3 protein: CASSEKWTGRYSPLHF. As DNA, the CDR3 is TGTGCCAGCAGTGAAAAATGGACAGGAAGATATTCACCCCTCCACTTT. The full variable domain, its missing parts supplied by reference TRBV25-1 and TRBJ1-6, is EADIYQTPRYLVIGTGKKITLECSQTMGHDKMYWYQQDPGMELHLIHYSYGVNSTEKGDLSSESTVSRIRTEHFPLTLESARPSHTSQYLCASSEKWTGRYSPLHFGNGTRLTVT.

This clonotype was detected a few times. This chain joins TRBV6-2 or TRBV6-3 and TRBJ2-7; no firm D call. V lost 2 bases and J 4 bases, leaving 6 bases between the germline ends. This CDR3 spans 12 amino acids. The germline V gene has CDR1 MNHEY and CDR2 SVGEGT. This CDR3 reads CASSYDVYEQYF. Written as DNA, the CDR3 is TGTGCCAGCAGTTACGATGTATACGAGCAGTACTTC.

At least ten counts were recorded for this clonotype. The V call is TRBV5-1, the J call TRBJ2-3; either TRBD1 or TRBD2 may fit D (5 bases each). The CDR3 totals 15 residues. The germline CDR1 and CDR2 sequences are SGHRS and YFSETQ. V was pared by 0 bases and J by 3 bases, with 11 bases between. CDR3 residues: CASSLERGATDTQYF. The CDR3 DNA follows: TGCGCCAGCAGCTTGGAGAGGGGAGCGACAGATACGCAGTATTTT.

The rearrangement uses TRBV4-1 and TRBJ2-4; D might be TRBD1 (6 bases). Trimming removed 4 bases from V and 3 bases from J, with 13 bases in between. The CDR3 runs 15 residues. Germline V gene sequence: CDR1 MGHRA, CDR2 YSYEKL. In nucleotides, the CDR3 is TGCGCCAGCAGCCGAACAGGGTTGGTCAAAAACATTCAGTACTTC. This encodes CASSRTGLVKNIQYF.

The chain links TRBV19 to TRBJ1-1; tentatively, D is TRBD1 (6 bases). CDR3 size: 14 residues. V gave up 5 bases and J gave up 4 bases, with 14 bases separating them. Germline V gives CDR1 LNHDA, CDR2 SQIVND (reference sequence). The CDR3, as DNA: TGTGCCAGTAGTCTAACAGGGTTGTTCACTGAAGCTTTCTTT. Translated: CASSLTGLFTEAFF.

This clonotype was recorded a few times. J is TRBJ2-1 and V is TRBV6-5, with D unclear. The germline CDR1 and CDR2 sequences are MNHEY and SVGAGI. The CDR3 covers 14 residues. Trimming shortened V by 11 bases and J by 0 bases, and 14 bases separated the two germline ends. The CDR3 region is CAAGTTYSYNEQFF. The CDR3 bases are TGTGCCGCAGGTACTACCTACTCCTACAATGAGCAGTTCTTC.

This rearrangement joins TRBV5-1 to TRBJ1-2; D perhaps matches TRBD1 (6 bases). CDR1 and CDR2 from the germline V gene are SGHRS and YFSETQ. V dropped 0 bases and J dropped 3 bases, with 18 bases sitting between them. The CDR3 contains 17 residues. The CDR3, as DNA: TGCGCCAGCAGCTTGGGGACAGTAGGGACTCGCGACTATGGCTACACCTTC. This sequence encodes CASSLGTVGTRDYGYTF.

Many counts were recorded for this clonotype. The chain employs TRBV29-1 and TRBJ1-2; the match to TRBD1 covers 9 bases. Germline V lookup: CDR1 SQVTM, CDR2 ANQGSEA. The ends lost 1 base at V and 4 bases at J; junction bases unmatched: 10. The CDR3 runs 16 residues. In DNA form, the CDR3 reads TGCAGCGTTGAAGTCTGGACAGGGGTAGGAGGCTATGGCTACACCTTC. Its translation is CSVEVWTGVGGYGYTF. Full variable domain (rest looked up from reference TRBV29-1 and TRBJ1-2): SAVISQKPSRDICQRGTSLTIQCQVDSQVTMMFWYRQQPGQSLTLIATANQGSEATYESGFVIDKFPISRPNLTFSTLTVSNMSPEDSSIYLCSVEVWTGVGGYGYTFGSGTRLTVV.

CDR3 amino acids: CSVRPGERPGELFF. CDR3 in DNA: TGCAGCGTTCGCCCGGGAGAACGACCCGGGGAGCTGTTTTTT. The V gene is TRBV29-1, the J gene TRBJ2-2, with a tentative D call TRBD2 (6 bases). The germline V gene has CDR1 SQVTM and CDR2 ANQGSEA. The CDR3 consists of 14 residues. V lost 5 bases and J lost 6, with 16 bases in between.

This clonotype was counted at least ten times. The chain recombines TRBV7-9 with TRBJ2-7; D is uncertain. The length of the CDR3 is 14 residues. Germline V gene data show CDR1 as SEHNR and CDR2 as FQNEAQ (reference sequence). V lost 5 bases to trimming and J lost 2 bases, with 13 bases between them. CDR3 sequence reads: CASSPSSKTYEQYF. The CDR3 nucleotides read TGTGCCAGCAGCCCGTCCTCAAAGACCTACGAGCAGTACTTC.

The table lists this clonotype with many counts. The chain has TRBV4-1 and TRBJ2-1; 8 nucleotides line up with TRBD2. The CDR3 spans 16 residues. The junction had 8 bases not matched to a gene; V was cut back by 5 bases and J by 2 bases. Per the germline V gene, CDR1 is MGHRA and CDR2 is YSYEKL. This CDR3 reads CASSGSGRKTYNEQFF. The DNA for the CDR3 is TGCGCCAGCAGCGGAAGCGGGAGAAAGACCTACAATGAGCAGTTCTTC.

This clonotype has more than one count but fewer than ten. The chain employs TRBV27 and TRBJ2-7; 8 nucleotides align to TRBD2. The CDR3 spans 15 residues. Germline loops: CDR1 MNHEY, CDR2 SMNVEV (reference sequence). J gave up 4 bases and V 3 bases, and 8 bases lay outside the gene matches. This chain's CDR3 is CASSFLLGGRYEQYF. The CDR3 nucleotides are TGTGCCAGCAGTTTCCTCCTCGGCGGGAGGTACGAGCAGTACTTC.

This rearrangement joins TRBV3-1 to TRBJ2-1; 11 nucleotides agree with TRBD1. Looked up from germline, CDR1 is LGHDT and CDR2 is YNNKEL (reference sequence). This CDR3 is built from 19 residues. V was pared by 2 bases and J by 4 bases, with 13 bases of the junction left unmatched. CDR3 DNA: TGTGCCAGCAGCCAAAGCTTTCAGGACAGGGGGCGAATATACAATGAGCAGTTCTTC. It codes for CASSQSFQDRGRIYNEQFF.

There are many counts of this clonotype. V is TRBV2 and J is TRBJ1-1, with D perhaps matching TRBD1 (6 bases). This CDR3 contains 16 residues. Trimming left V 7 bases short and J 4 bases short, with 22 bases between. Germline CDR1 is SNHLY and CDR2 is FYNNEI. Written as DNA, the CDR3 is TGTGCCAGCACCGAGGGGCAGTGGCTAGGGGGCACTGAAGCTTTCTTT. This encodes CASTEGQWLGGTEAFF.

This chain joins TRBV5-1 and TRBJ2-3, with 10 bases identical to TRBD2. V was clipped by 4 bases and J by 6 bases; unmatched bases: 14. The CDR3 is 17 residues long. The V gene's germline CDR1 is SGHRS and CDR2 YFSETQ. CDR3 nucleotide sequence: TGCGCCAGCAGCAGGAGTAGCGGGAGGCTCCCCACCGATACGCAGTATTTT. This encodes CASSRSSGRLPTDTQYF.

This clonotype was seen a few times. This chain connects TRBV12-3 or TRBV12-4 to TRBJ1-6, with D perhaps TRBD1 (5 bases). This CDR3 region has 14 residues. Trimming cost V 6 bases and J 7 bases, with 13 bases left between them. This CDR3 reads CASRGETPNSPLHF. In DNA form, the CDR3 reads TGTGCCAGCAGGGGGGAGACACCGAATTCACCCCTCCACTTT.

This clonotype was detected only a few times. The V gene is TRBV4-1, the J gene TRBJ2-5; TRBD2 agrees at 11 bases. The germline V gene encodes CDR1 MGHRA and CDR2 YSYEKL. The J segment lost 5 bases and the V segment lost 0 bases, leaving 11 bases of the junction unmatched. This CDR3 region has 18 residues. The CDR3 region is CASSQDPGLAGGWETQYF. CDR3 bases: TGCGCCAGCAGCCAAGACCCCGGCCTAGCGGGAGGTTGGGAGACCCAGTACTTC.

This clonotype was observed a handful of times. The rearrangement joins TRBV4-1 to TRBJ2-1; 13 bases fit TRBD2. The CDR3 has 18 residues. Germline V lookup: CDR1 MGHRA, CDR2 YSYEKL. V gave up 4 bases and J gave up 4 bases; unmatched junction bases: 10. The CDR3 DNA sequence: TGCGCCAGCAGCCCCGGAGAAGGACTAGCGGGGGAGTACAATGAGCAGTTCTTC. Its protein is CASSPGEGLAGEYNEQFF.